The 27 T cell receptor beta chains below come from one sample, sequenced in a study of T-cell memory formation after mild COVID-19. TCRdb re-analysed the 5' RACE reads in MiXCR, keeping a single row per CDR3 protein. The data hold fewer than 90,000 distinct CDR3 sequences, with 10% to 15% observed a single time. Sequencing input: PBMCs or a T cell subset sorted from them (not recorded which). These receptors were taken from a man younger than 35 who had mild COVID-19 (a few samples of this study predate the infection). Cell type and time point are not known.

CDR3 amino acids: CASSPYSRSGNTIYF. The DNA for the CDR3 is TGTGCCAGCAGTCCCTACAGTAGATCTGGAAACACCATATATTTT. The chain joins TRBV27 to TRBJ1-3; D gene unclear. There are 15 residues in the CDR3. Germline V gene data show CDR1 as MNHEY and CDR2 as SMNVEV (reference sequence). V lost 5 bases and J lost 1, with 12 bases in between.

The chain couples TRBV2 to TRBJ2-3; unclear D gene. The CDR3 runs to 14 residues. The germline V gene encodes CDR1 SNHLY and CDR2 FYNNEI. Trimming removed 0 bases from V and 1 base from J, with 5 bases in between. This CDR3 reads CASSEAGCTDTQYF. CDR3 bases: TGTGCCAGCAGTGAAGCAGGGTGCACAGATACGCAGTATTTT.

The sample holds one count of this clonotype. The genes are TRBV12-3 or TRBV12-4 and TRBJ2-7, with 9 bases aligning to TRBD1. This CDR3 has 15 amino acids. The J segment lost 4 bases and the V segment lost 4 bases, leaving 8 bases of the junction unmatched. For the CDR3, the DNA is TGTGCCAGCAGTTCCTTATCGACAGGGGGGTACGAGCAGTACTTC. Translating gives CASSSLSTGGYEQYF.

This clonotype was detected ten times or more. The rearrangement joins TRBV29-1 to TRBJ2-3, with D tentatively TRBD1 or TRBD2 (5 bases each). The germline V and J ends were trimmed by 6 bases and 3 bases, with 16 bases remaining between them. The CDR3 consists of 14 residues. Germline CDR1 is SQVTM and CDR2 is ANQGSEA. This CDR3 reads CSVEPGRGTDTQYF. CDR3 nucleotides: TGCAGCGTAGAACCAGGGCGCGGGACAGATACGCAGTATTTT.

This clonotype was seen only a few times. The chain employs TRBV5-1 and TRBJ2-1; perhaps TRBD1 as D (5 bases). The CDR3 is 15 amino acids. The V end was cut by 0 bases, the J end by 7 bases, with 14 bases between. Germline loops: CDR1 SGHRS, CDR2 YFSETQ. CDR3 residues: CASSLANRAGNEQFF. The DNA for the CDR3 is TGCGCCAGCAGCTTGGCCAATCGGGCAGGGAATGAGCAGTTCTTC.

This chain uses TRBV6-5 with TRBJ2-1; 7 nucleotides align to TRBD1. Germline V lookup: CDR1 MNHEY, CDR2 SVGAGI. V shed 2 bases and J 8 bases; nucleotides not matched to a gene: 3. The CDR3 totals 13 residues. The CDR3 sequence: CASSYEGAYEQFF. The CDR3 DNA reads TGTGCCAGCAGTTACGAGGGGGCATATGAGCAGTTCTTC.

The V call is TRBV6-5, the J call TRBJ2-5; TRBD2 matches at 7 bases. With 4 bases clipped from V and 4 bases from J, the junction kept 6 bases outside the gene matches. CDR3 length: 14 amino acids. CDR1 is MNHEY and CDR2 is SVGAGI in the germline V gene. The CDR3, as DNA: TGTGCCAGCAGTTTGACTAGCTCACGAGAGACCCAGTACTTC. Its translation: CASSLTSSRETQYF.

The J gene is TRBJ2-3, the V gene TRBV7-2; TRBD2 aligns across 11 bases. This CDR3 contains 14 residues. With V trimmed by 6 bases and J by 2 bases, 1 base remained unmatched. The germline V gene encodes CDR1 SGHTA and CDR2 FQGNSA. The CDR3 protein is CASRLAGVTDTQYF. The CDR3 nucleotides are TGTGCCAGCAGACTAGCGGGGGTCACAGATACGCAGTATTTT.

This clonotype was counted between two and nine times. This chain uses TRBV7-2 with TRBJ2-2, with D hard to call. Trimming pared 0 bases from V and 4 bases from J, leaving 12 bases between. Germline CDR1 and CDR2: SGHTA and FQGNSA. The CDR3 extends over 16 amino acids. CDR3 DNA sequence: TGTGCCAGCAGCTTAGCGTTCACGCCGGGCACCGGGGAGCTGTTTTTT. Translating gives CASSLAFTPGTGELFF.

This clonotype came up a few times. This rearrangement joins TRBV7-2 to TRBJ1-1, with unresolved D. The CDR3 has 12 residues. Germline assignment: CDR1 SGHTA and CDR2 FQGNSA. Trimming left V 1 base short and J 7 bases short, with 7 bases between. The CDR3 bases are TGTGCCAGCAGCTTAGGGCCCTTTGAAGCTTTCTTT. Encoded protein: CASSLGPFEAFF.

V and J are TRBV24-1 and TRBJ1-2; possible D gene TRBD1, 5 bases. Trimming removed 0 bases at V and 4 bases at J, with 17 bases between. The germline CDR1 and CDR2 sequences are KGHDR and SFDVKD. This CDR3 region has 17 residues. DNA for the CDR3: TGTGCCACCAGTGATTTGCGGGCGGGGGATTGGATCTATGGCTACACCTTC. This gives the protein CATSDLRAGDWIYGYTF.

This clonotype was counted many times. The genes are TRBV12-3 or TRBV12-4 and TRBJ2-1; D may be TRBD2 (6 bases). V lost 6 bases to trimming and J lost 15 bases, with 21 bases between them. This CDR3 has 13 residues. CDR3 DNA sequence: TGTGCCAGCAGCCCTCGGTCGACTAGGAGGGGGTTCTTC. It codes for CASSPRSTRRGFF.

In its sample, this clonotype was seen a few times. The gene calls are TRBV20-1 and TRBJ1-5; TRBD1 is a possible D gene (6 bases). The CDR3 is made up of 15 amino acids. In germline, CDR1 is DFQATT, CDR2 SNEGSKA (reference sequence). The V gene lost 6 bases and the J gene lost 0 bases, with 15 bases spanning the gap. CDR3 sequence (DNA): TGCAGTGCAGGAGCAGGGGATTATAGCAATCAGCCCCAGCATTTT. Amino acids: CSAGAGDYSNQPQHF.

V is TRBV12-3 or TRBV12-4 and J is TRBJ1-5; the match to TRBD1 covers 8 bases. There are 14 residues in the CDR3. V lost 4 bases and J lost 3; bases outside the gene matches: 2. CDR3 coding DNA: TGTGCCAGCAGTTCGGACAGGGACAATCAGCCCCAGCATTTT. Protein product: CASSSDRDNQPQHF.

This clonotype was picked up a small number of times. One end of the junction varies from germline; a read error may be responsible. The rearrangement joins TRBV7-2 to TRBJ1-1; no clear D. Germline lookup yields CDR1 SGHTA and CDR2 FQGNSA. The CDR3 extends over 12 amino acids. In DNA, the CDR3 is TGTGCCATCAGCTCAAATGTCGTTGAAGCTTTCTTT. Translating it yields CAISSNVVEAFF.

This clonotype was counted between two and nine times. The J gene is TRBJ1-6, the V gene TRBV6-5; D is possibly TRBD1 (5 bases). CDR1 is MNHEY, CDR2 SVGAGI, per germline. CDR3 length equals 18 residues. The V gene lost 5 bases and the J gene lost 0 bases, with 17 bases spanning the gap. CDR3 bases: TGTGCCAGCAGTAACTATCCTGGGGGGAGCTCCTATAATTCACCCCTCCACTTT. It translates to CASSNYPGGSSYNSPLHF.

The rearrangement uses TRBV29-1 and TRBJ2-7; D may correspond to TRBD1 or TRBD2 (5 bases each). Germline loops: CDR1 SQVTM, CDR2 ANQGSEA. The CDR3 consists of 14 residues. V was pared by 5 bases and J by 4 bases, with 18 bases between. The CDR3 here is CSVIPPGREYEQYF. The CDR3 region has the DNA TGCAGCGTTATACCCCCGGGACGCGAGTACGAGCAGTACTTC.

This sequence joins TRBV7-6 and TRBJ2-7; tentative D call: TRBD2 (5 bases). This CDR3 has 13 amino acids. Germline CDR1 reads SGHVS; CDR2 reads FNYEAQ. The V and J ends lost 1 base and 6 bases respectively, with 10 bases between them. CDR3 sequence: CASSLGRGSEQYF. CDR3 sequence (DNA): TGTGCCAGCAGCTTAGGGAGAGGGAGCGAGCAGTACTTC.

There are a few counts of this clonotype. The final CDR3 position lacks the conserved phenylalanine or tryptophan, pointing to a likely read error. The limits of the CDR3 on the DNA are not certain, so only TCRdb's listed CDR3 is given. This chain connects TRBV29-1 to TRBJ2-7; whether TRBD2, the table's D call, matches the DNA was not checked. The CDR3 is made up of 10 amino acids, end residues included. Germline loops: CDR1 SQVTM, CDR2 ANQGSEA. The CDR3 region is CSVEDRTSGN.

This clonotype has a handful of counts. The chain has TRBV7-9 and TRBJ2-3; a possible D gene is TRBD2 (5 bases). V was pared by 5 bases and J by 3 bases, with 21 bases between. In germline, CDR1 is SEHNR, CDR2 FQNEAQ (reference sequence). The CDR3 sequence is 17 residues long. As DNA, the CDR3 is TGTGCCAGCAGCCCACCCCCCTGGAGGATGAGTACAGATACGCAGTATTTT. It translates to CASSPPPWRMSTDTQYF. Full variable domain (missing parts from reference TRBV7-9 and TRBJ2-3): DTGVSQNPRHKITKRGQNVTFRCDPISEHNRLYWYRQTLGQGPEFLTYFQNEAQLEKSRLLSDRFSAERPKGSFSTLEIQRTEQGDSAMYLCASSPPPWRMSTDTQYFGPGTRLTVL.

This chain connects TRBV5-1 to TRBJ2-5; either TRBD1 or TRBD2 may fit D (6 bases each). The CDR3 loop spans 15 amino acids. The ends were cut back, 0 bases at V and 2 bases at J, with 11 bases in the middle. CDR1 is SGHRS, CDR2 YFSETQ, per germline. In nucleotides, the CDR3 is TGCGCCAGCAGCTTGGTCGGGGGCGGGCAAGAGACCCAGTACTTC. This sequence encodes CASSLVGGGQETQYF.

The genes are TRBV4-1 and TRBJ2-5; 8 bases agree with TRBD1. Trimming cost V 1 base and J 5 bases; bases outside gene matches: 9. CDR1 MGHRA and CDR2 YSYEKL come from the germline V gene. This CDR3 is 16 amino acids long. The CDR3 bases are TGCGCCAGCAGCCAAGCAGGACAGGGTCCACCCGAGACCCAGTACTTC. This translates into CASSQAGQGPPETQYF.

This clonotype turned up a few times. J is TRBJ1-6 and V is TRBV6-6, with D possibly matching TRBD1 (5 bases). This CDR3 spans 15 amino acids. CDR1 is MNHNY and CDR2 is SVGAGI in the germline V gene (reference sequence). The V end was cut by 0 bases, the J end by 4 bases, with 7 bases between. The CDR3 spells CASSYSRQYNSPLHF. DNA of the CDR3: TGTGCCAGCAGTTACTCGAGACAGTATAATTCACCCCTCCACTTT.

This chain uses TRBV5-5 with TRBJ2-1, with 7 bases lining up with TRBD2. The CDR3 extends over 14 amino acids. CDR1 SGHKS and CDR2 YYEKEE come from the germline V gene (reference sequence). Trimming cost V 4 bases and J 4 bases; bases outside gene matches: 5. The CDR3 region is CASSPPGGYNEQFF. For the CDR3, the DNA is TGTGCCAGCAGCCCGCCCGGGGGGTACAATGAGCAGTTCTTC.

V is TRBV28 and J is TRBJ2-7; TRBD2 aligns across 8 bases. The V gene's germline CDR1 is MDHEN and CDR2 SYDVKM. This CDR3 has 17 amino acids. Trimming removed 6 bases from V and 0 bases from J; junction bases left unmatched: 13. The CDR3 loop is CASSSSGGGLISYEQYV. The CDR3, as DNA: TGTGCCAGCAGCTCCTCCGGCGGGGGGTTGATCTCCTACGAGCAGTACGTC.

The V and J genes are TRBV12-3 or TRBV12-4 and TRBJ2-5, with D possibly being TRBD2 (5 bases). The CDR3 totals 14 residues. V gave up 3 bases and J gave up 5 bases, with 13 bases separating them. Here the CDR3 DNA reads TGTGCCAGCAGTTTCGTGGGCTGGGAGGAGACCCAGTACTTC. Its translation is CASSFVGWEETQYF.

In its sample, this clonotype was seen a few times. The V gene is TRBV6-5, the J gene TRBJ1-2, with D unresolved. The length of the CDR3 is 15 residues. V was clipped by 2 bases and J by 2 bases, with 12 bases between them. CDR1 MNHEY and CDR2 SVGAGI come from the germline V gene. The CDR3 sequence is CASSYDLTGNYGYTF. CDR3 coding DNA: TGTGCCAGCAGTTACGACCTCACTGGAAACTATGGCTACACCTTC.